This TCR beta chain was captured by sequencing in a study of beta chain features in type 1 diabetes. Study details: Cell yields, gender and age were similar in healthy donors and patients. Over all samples combined, fewer than 140,000,000 sorted cells were examined. Study-wide results and limits: Lower insertion and higher deletion counts appeared at VDJ junctions in type 1 diabetes patients. Shorter TCRB CDR3s, moderately but significantly so, were found in Type 1 diabetes patients in all four CD4+ subsets. Sequencing from cDNA could over-represent high-TCR-expressing cells.

Germline V gene data show CDR1 as SGHRS and CDR2 as YFSETQ. The J segment lost 0 bases and the V segment lost 5 bases, leaving 5 bases of the junction unmatched. CDR3 length: 16 amino acids. This clone was recorded a few times. Its antigen is still unknown. As every portion of the isolated RNA was reverse transcribed, the sequencing read expressed TCRB transcripts. The data were produced by immunoSEQ multiplex PCR, yet TCRdb's version contains in-frame clones alone and is incomplete. The sample lists roughly 250,000 clones, roughly 22% occurring once. This receptor was obtained from a woman in her 40s with type 1 diabetes. V and J are TRBV5-1 and TRBJ2-1; 10 nucleotides line up with TRBD2. The sample consisted of naive CD4+ T cells from blood. The CDR3 region is CASSFSSGSSYNEQFF. For the CDR3, the DNA is TGCGCCAGCAGTTTCTCTAGCGGGAGCTCCTACAATGAGCAGTTCTTC. The full variable domain, in which reference TRBV5-1 and TRBJ2-1 provide the parts outside the CDR3, is KAGVTQTPRYLIKTRGQQVTLSCSPISGHRSVSWYQQTPGQGLQFLFEYFSETQRNKGNFPGRFSGRQFSNSRSEMNVSTLELGDSALYLCASSFSSGSSYNEQFFGPGTRLTVL.